Detailed here is one TCR beta chain. Antigen unknown. The source of the sample is a study of T cell responses to AZD1222 COVID-19 vaccine. Findings of the study overall: Donors were largely white British and mainly female; clonal diversity was possibly underestimated. In all cases, repertoires were sampled only after the peak T cell response.

Some clones are missing from TCRdb's copy, which holds only in-frame ones; the method was immunoSEQ multiplex PCR. The data contain some 120,000 clones, 91% of them singletons. Germline V CDR1 and CDR2: MNHEY, SVGAGI. The CDR3 runs 14 residues. Trimming left V 5 bases short and J 6 bases short, with 14 bases between. V and J are TRBV6-5 and TRBJ1-5, with D maybe TRBD1 (5 bases). The receptor was derived from an adult in good health. This material consisted of peripheral blood, taken on day 0 of AZD1222 vaccination. The CDR3 sequence: CASSRAKGAQPQHF. CDR3 nucleotides: TGTGCCAGCAGTCGGGCCAAAGGGGCTCAGCCCCAGCATTTT.